This TCR beta chain originates from a study of blood T cells in healthy people across ages. Findings of the study overall: Estimated diversity, derived from one million T cells, was regarded as an underestimate.

PCR was performed a second time for about 7 to 11 cycles using a sample-barcoded 5' primer and a J-beta primer mix. TCRdb ran MiXCR on the 5' RACE reads and lists one entry per CDR3 protein. This table has 1.8 million or so distinct CDR3 sequences, approximately 39% appearing once. Individuals who donated were healthy Caucasians from Russia aged roughly 6 to 95. Points on this clonotype: No antigen is known for it.

The sample consisted of blood. This TCR was sampled from a human donor in good health.

The CDR3: CASSSPNVPTNTEAFF. The DNA for the CDR3 is TGTGCCAGCAGTTCACCTAACGTCCCTACGAACACTGAAGCTTTCTTT. This chain links TRBV28 with TRBJ1-1; no definite D call. The CDR3 runs 16 residues. Germline V CDR1 and CDR2: MDHEN, SYDVKM. V was pared by 4 bases and J by 1 base, with 16 bases between.